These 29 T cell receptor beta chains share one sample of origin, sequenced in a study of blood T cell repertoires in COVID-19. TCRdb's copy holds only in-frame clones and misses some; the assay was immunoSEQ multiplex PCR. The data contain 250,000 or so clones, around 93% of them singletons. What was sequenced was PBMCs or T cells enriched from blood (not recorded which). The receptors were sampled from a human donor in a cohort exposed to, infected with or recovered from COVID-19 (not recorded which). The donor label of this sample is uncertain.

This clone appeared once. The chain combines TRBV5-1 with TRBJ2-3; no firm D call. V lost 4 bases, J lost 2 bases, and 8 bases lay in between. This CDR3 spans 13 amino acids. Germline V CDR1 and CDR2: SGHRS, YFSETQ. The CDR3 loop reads CASSPTITDTQYF. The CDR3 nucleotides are TGCGCCAGCAGCCCCACTATCACAGATACGCAGTATTTT.

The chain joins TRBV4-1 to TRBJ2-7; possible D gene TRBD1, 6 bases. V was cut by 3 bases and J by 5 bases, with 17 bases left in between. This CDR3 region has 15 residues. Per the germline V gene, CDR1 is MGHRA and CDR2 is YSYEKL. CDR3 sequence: CASSHKPGHRNEQYF. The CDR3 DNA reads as TGCGCCAGCAGCCACAAACCGGGACATCGGAACGAGCAGTACTTC.

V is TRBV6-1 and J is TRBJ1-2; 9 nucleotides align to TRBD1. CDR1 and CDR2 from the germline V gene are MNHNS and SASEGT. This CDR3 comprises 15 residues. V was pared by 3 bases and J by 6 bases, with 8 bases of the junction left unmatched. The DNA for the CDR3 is TGTGCCAGCAGTGATTCGGACAGGGGATTCGATGGCTACACCTTC. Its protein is CASSDSDRGFDGYTF.

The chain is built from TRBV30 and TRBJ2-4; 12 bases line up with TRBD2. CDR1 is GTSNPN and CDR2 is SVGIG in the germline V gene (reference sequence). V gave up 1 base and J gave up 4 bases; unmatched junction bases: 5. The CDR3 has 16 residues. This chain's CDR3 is CAWSGIGTSGKNIQYF. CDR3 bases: TGTGCCTGGAGTGGAATCGGGACTAGCGGGAAAAACATTCAGTACTTC.

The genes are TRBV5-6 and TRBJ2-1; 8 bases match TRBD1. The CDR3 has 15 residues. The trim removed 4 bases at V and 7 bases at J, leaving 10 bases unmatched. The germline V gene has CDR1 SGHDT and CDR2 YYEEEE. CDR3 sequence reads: CASSLSTGVQNEQFF. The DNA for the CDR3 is TGTGCCAGCAGCCTGTCGACAGGGGTACAAAATGAGCAGTTCTTC.

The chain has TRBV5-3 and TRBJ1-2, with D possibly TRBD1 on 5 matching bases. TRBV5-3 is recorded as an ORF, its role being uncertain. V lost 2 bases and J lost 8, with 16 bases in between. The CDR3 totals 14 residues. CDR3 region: CARSFWQGNGGYTF. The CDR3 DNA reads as TGTGCCAGAAGCTTCTGGCAGGGTAATGGAGGCTACACCTTC.

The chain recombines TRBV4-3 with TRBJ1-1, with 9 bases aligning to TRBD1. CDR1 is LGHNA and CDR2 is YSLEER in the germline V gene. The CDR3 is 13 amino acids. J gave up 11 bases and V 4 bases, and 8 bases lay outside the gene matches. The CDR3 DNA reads TGCGCCAGCAGCCCAGGGACAGGGCTGGGGGCTTTCTTT. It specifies CASSPGTGLGAFF.

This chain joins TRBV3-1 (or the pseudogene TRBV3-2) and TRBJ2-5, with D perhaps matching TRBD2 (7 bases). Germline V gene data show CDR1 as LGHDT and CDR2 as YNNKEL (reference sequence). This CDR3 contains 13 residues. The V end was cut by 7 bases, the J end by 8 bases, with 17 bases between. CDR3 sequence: CASKETGRVTQYF. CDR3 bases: TGTGCCAGCAAAGAAACAGGGAGGGTAACCCAGTACTTC.

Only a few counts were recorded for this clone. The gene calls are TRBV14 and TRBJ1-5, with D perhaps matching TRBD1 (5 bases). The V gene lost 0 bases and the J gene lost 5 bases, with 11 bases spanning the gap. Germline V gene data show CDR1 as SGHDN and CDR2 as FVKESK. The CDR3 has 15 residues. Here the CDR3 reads CASSQDWSRDQPQHF. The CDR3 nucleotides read TGTGCCAGCAGCCAAGATTGGTCCAGGGATCAGCCCCAGCATTTT.

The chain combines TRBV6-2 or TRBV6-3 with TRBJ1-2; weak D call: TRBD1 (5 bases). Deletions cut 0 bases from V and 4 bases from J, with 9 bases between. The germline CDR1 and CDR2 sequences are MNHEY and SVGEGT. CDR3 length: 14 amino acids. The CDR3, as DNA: TGTGCCAGCAGTTACTCCCAGGGAACCTATGGCTACACCTTC. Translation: CASSYSQGTYGYTF.

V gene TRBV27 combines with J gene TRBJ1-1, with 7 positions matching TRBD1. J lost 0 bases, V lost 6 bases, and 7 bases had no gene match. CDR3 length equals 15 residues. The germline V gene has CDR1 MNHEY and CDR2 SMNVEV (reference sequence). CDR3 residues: CASSDRVALNTEAFF. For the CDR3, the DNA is TGTGCCAGCAGCGACAGGGTAGCCCTGAACACTGAAGCTTTCTTT.

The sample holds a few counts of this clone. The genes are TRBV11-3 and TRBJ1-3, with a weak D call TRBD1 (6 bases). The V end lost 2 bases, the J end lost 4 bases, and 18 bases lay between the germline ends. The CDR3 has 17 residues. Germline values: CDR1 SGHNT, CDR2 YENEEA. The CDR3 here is CASSLRTRQAVGNTIYF. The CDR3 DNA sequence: TGTGCCAGCAGCTTACGTACCCGACAGGCGGTGGGAAACACCATATATTTT.

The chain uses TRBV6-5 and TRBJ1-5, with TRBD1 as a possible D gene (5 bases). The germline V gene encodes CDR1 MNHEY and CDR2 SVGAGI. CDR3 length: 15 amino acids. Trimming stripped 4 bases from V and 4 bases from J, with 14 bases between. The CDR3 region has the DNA TGTGCCAGCAGTTCTGGGGCAGGCAATAATCAGCCCCAGCATTTT. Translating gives CASSSGAGNNQPQHF.

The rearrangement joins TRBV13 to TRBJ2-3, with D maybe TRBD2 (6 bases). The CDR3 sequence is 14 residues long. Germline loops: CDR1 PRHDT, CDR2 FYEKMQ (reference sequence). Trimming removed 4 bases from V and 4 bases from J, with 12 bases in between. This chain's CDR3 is CASSYRGRPDTQYF. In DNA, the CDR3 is TGTGCCAGCAGCTACCGGGGGAGACCAGATACGCAGTATTTT.

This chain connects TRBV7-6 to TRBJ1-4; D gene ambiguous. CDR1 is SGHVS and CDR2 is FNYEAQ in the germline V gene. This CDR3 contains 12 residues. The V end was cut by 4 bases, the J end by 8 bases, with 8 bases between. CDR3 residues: CASSSYLEKLFF. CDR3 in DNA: TGTGCCAGCAGCTCCTACCTCGAAAAACTGTTTTTT.

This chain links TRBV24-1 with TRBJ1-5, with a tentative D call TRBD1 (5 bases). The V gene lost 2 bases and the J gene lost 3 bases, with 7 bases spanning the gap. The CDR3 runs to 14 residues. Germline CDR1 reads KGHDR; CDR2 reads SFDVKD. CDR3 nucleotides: TGTGCCACCAGTGATTGCAGGGACAATCAGCCCCAGCATTTT. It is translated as CATSDCRDNQPQHF.

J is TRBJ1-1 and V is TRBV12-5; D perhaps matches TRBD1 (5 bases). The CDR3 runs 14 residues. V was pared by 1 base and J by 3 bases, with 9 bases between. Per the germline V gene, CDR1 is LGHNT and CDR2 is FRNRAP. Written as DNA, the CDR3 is TGTGCTAGTGGTTTGGCGGGGGTGGACACTGAAGCTTTCTTT. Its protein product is CASGLAGVDTEAFF.

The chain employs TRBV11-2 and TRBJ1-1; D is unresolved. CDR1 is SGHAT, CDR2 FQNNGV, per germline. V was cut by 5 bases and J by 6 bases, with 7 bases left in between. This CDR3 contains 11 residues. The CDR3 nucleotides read TGTGCCAGCAGCCCTCGAGCTGAAGCTTTCTTT. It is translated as CASSPRAEAFF.

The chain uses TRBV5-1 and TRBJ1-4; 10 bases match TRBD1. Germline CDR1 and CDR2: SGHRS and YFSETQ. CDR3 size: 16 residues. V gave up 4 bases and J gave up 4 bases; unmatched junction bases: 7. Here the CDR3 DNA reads TGCGCCAGCAGCGCCTGGGGACAGGGGCTTAATGAAAAACTGTTTTTT. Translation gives CASSAWGQGLNEKLFF. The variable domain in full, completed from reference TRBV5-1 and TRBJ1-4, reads KAGVTQTPRYLIKTRGQQVTLSCSPISGHRSVSWYQQTPGQGLQFLFEYFSETQRNKGNFPGRFSGRQFSNSRSEMNVSTLELGDSALYLCASSAWGQGLNEKLFFGSGTQLSVL.

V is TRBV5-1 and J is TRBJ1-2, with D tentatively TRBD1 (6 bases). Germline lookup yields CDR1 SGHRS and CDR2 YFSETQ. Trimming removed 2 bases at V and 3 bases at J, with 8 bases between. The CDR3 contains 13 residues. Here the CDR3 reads CASSLQGDYGYTF. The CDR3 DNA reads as TGCGCCAGCAGCTTACAGGGAGACTATGGCTACACCTTC.

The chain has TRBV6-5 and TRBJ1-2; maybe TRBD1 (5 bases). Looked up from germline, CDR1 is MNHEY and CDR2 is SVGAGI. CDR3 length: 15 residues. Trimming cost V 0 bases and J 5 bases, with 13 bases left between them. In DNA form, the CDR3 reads TGTGCCAGCAGTTACTCGAGTGTCGGGGGGTATGGCTACACCTTC. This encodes CASSYSSVGGYGYTF.

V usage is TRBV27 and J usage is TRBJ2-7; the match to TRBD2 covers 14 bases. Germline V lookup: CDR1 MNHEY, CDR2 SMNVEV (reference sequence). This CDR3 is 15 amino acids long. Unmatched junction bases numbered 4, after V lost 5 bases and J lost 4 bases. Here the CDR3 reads CASSQTSGGAYEQYF. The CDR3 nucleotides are TGTGCCAGCAGTCAGACTAGCGGGGGGGCTTACGAGCAGTACTTC.

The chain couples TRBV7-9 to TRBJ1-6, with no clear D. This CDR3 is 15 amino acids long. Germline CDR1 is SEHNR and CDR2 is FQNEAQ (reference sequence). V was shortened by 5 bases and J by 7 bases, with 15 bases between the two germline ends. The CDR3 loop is CASSGRVEMNSPLHF. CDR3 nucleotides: TGTGCCAGCAGCGGTCGGGTCGAAATGAATTCACCCCTCCACTTT.

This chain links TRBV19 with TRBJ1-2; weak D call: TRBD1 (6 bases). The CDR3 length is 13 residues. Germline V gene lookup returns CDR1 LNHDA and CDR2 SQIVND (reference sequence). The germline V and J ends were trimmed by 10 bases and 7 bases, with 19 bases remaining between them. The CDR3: CAIGSRGFSGYTF. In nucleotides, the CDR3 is TGTGCCATTGGTTCCAGGGGCTTCTCTGGCTACACCTTC. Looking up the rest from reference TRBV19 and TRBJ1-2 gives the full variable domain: DGGITQSPKYLFRKEGQNVTLSCEQNLNHDAMYWYRQDPGQGLRLIYYSQIVNDFQKGDIAEGYSVSREKKESFPLTVTSAQKNPTAFYLCAIGSRGFSGYTFGSGTRLTVV.

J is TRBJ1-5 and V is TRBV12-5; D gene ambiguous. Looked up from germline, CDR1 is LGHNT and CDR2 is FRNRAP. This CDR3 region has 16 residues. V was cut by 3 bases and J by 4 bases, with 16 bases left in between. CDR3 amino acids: CASGFFSSSRNQPQHF. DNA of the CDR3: TGTGCTAGTGGTTTTTTCTCCTCGTCTAGGAATCAGCCCCAGCATTTT. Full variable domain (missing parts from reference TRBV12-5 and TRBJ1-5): DARVTQTPRHKVTEMGQEVTMRCQPILGHNTVFWYRQTMMQGLELLAYFRNRAPLDDSGMPKDRFSAEMPDATLATLKIQPSEPRDSAVYFCASGFFSSSRNQPQHFGDGTRLSIL.

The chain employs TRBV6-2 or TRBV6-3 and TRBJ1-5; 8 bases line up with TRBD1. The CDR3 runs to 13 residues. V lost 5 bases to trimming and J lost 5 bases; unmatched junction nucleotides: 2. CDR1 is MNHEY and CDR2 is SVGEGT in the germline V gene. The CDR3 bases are TGTGCCAGCAGTGACAGGGGACATCAGCCCCAGCATTTT. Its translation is CASSDRGHQPQHF.

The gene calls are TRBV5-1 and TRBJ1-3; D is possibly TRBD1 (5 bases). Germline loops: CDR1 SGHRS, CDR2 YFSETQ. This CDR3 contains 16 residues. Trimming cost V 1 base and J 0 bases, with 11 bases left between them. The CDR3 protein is CASSLRGGFSGNTIYF. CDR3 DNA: TGCGCCAGCAGCTTGAGGGGAGGCTTCTCTGGAAACACCATATATTTT.

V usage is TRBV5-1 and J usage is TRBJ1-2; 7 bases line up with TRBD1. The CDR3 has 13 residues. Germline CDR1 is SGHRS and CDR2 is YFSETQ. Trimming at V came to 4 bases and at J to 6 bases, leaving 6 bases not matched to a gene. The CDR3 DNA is TGCGCCAGCAGCGTGACAGGGAGAGATGGCTACACCTTC. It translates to CASSVTGRDGYTF.

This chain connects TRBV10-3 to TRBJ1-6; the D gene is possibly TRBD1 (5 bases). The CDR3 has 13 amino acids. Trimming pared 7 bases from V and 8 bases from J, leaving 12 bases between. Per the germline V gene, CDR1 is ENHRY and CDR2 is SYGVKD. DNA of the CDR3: TGTGCCATCACGGAGGGGTGGGATTCACCCCTCCACTTT. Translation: CAITEGWDSPLHF.